This T cell receptor beta chain was captured in a study of blood T cell repertoires in COVID-19. Across the study: The United States, Italy and Spain provided the acute and convalescent COVID-19 samples.

Authors' processing steps: The assay estimated nucleated cells by amplifying reference gene primers. Produced via immunoSEQ multiplex PCR; TCRdb's table is partial and in-frame only. V, J and clone size were drawn from that table, and D and trimming were deduced from the DNA. The sample holds 120,000 or so clones, 77% seen once. CDR3 size: 15 residues. The trim removed 1 base at V and 8 bases at J, leaving 11 bases unmatched. Germline-derived CDR1 and CDR2 are MGHRA and YSYEKL. The sequence was collected from a human donor in a cohort sampled during active COVID-19. Sequenced: peripheral blood. The chain has TRBV4-1 and TRBJ2-7; 7 bases are a match to TRBD1. For the CDR3, the DNA is TGCGCCAGCAGCCAAGTTAAGGGGGCGCGAATCCAGCAGTACTTC. Translating it yields CASSQVKGARIQQYF.